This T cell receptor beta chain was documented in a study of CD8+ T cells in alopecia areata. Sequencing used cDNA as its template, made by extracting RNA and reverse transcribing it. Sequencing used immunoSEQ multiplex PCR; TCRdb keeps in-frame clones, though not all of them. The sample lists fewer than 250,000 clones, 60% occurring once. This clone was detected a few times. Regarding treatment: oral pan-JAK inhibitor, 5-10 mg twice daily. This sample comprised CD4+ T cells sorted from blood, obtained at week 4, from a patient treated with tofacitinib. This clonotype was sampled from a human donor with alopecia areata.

The DNA of the CDR3 is TGCAGCGTTGTGGGGGACAGGGTCCAAGAGACCCAGTACTTC. Residues: CSVVGDRVQETQYF. The rearrangement links TRBV29-1 to TRBJ2-5; 9 bases map to TRBD1. The germline CDR1 and CDR2 sequences are SQVTM and ANQGSEA. V dropped 4 bases and J dropped 1; count of bases not matched to a gene: 4. The CDR3 totals 14 residues. The full variable domain, rest sourced from reference TRBV29-1 and TRBJ2-5, is SAVISQKPSRDICQRGTSLTIQCQVDSQVTMMFWYRQQPGQSLTLIATANQGSEATYESGFVIDKFPISRPNLTFSTLTVSNMSPEDSSIYLCSVVGDRVQETQYFGPGTRLLVL.